This TCR beta chain was captured by sequencing in a study of blood T cell repertoires in COVID-19 (dated by TCRdb to the early 2020s). For the study in its entirety: The collaborator samples originated in the United States, Italy and Spain and spanned the acute and convalescent phases of COVID-19. The material from the prospective study consisted of cDNA or gDNA derived from T cells, B-cell-depleted T cells, or PBMCs. The dataset comprised deeply sampled blood TCRbeta repertoires from subjects exposed to, actively infected with, or recovered from COVID-19. The repertoires were released in a freely available public database meant as a resource for research on the immune response to SARS-CoV-2. Samples came from the ongoing ImmuneRACE study (first 160 participants) plus 1,254 subjects from 6 global collaborators. Sample metadata almost always included a de-identified subject ID, COVID-19 status, age in years and sex. Where available, HLA class I and class II types were obtained from metadata supplied by the sample provider rather than from assay-based typing.

Collaborating institutions collected whole blood in K2EDTA tubes following their own protocols. Collaborator samples were shipped for TCRbeta analysis as frozen whole blood, isolated PBMCs, or DNA extracted from either sample type. On this clone: Which antigen it targets is not known. One base away there is no much larger clone; base qualities are not given.

The paper's findings and limits, for the study overall: The amount of clinical and demographic metadata varied by source and participant and was provided uncurated.

TCRbeta CDR3 regions were amplified from genomic DNA using the immunoSEQ Assay, a bias-controlled multiplex PCR. In the authors' own workflow: The number of nucleated cells in each sample was estimated from the amplification of reference gene primers within the assay. To quantify the absolute abundance of each unique TCRbeta CDR3 rearrangement, sequence reads were collapsed and filtered. For each sample, productive Simpson clonality was calculated by taking the square root of Simpson's diversity index across productive rearrangements. The table comes from immuneACCESS by way of TCRdb, which keeps in-frame sequences with V and J called. Part of the clones is missing from these tables; in studies checked, under half for an unresolved V gene and the rest for unknown reasons. That table supplies the V and J calls and clone size; D and trimming were determined from the DNA. The table for this sample lists approximately 42,000 clones; 76% of them were counted only once. In total, the top ten clones hold around a quarter of the sample.

The source is an older man with acute or convalescent COVID-19. The sample taken for sequencing was peripheral blood.

The CDR3 in this case is CASSSATGGNTGELFF. The bases read TGTGCCAGCAGCTCCGCGACAGGGGGCAACACCGGGGAGCTGTTTTTT. The chain is assembled from TRBV11-2 and TRBJ2-2; 10 bases in between match TRBD1. The germline V gene supplies CDR1 SGHAT and CDR2 FQNNGV. Clipping removes 4 bases from V and 2 bases from J, with 4 as the unmatched junction base count. The CDR3 runs 16 residues from the cysteine to the phenylalanine. Kept here is only the CDR3 DNA, which spans 48 bases and is read in frame from base 1.